These 6 T cell receptor beta chains were sequenced from one sample in a study of breast tumors, draining lymph nodes, adjacent tissues. TCRdb re-analysed the multiplex PCR reads in MiXCR, keeping a single row per CDR3 protein. The repertoire holds approximately 88,000 distinct CDR3 sequences, roughly 30% seen once, with over 7.5% in the top ten. The lymph nodes were axillary draining lymph nodes from breast cancer patients. Sequences were obtained from axillary lymph node tissue. These receptor sequences come from a female donor with breast cancer. Some clones in this sample may be carry-over from other donors' samples.

V usage is TRBV12-3 or TRBV12-4 and J usage is TRBJ1-3, with D hard to call. Deletions cut 2 bases from V and 4 bases from J, with 6 bases between. This CDR3 has 13 residues. CDR3 DNA: TGTGCCAGCAGTTTATCGGGGGGAAACACCATATATTTT. Amino acid sequence: CASSLSGGNTIYF.

This clonotype was counted at least ten times. The rearrangement links TRBV5-1 to TRBJ2-7, with D possibly being TRBD1 (5 bases). Germline V gene data show CDR1 as SGHRS and CDR2 as YFSETQ. The V and J ends lost 4 bases and 4 bases respectively, with 21 bases between them. This CDR3 is 16 amino acids long. As DNA, the CDR3 is TGCGCCAGCAGCCTTATAGGGGATTCGTATCGGTACGAGCAGTACTTC. Translating gives CASSLIGDSYRYEQYF.

In regard to this clonotype: An end of the junction does not agree with germline; a read error may underlie this. The J gene is TRBJ2-5, the V gene TRBV3-1, with D hard to call. CDR1 and CDR2 from the germline V gene are LGHDT and YNNKEL (reference sequence). The CDR3 totals 13 residues. In DNA form, the CDR3 reads TGCGCCAGCAGCCACAGAAGCCGAGAGACCCAGTACTTC. This translates into CASSHRSRETQYF.

The chain is built from TRBV11-2 and TRBJ2-7; D gene uncertain. The CDR3 contains 13 residues. Trimming took 0 bases from V and 3 from J, leaving 6 bases between them. Germline CDR1 reads SGHAT; CDR2 reads FQNNGV. The CDR3 DNA sequence: TGTGCCAGCAGCTTAGAGGATGTCTACGAGCAGTACTTC. Translating gives CASSLEDVYEQYF.

This clonotype was seen ten or more times. V and J are TRBV7-3 and TRBJ2-3; 8 nucleotides agree with TRBD2. Trimming at V came to 4 bases and at J to 4 bases, leaving 7 bases not matched to a gene. The CDR3 contains 15 residues. CDR1 is SGHTA, CDR2 FQGTGA, per germline. DNA for the CDR3: TGTGCCAGCAGCTCCAGCGGGAGTGCGTCAGATACGCAGTATTTT. It translates to CASSSSGSASDTQYF.

The V and J genes are TRBV19 and TRBJ1-1, with D possibly being TRBD1 (5 bases). The CDR3 runs to 13 residues. Trimming removed 4 bases at V and 8 bases at J, with 14 bases between. Germline CDR1 is LNHDA and CDR2 is SQIVND (reference sequence). CDR3 residues: CASSTPGDSEAFF. The DNA for the CDR3 is TGTGCCAGTAGTACCCCCGGGGACTCGGAAGCTTTCTTT.